These T cell receptor beta chains were read from a single sample in a study of early T cells in non-severe SARS-CoV-2 infection. A single record per CDR3 protein comes from TCRdb applying MiXCR to the 5' RACE reads. The sample has roughly 77,000 distinct CDR3 sequences; 9% to 15% are singletons. Material for sequencing was whole blood. These receptors came from an adult who was a healthcare worker with PCR-confirmed SARS-CoV-2 infection or an uninfected control (not recorded which). The CDR3 runs from the conserved cysteine through the conserved F or W. A D gene is named only where the DNA matches it firmly. Clone size is not always given. Where it is, it says once, few, many or a class for expanded clones.

D gene | J gene | V gene | clone size | CDR3 DNA | CDR3 protein
- | TRBJ2-3 | TRBV5-8 | few | TGTGCCAGCAGCTTGGTTGGCGTTGGGGGGACAGATACGCAGTATTTT | CASSLVGVGGTDTQYF
- | TRBJ2-5 | TRBV29-1 | - | TGCAGCGTTTCCCGGTCCCAAGAGACCCAGTACTTC | CSVSRSQETQYF
- | TRBJ2-5 | TRBV30 | - | TGTGCCTGGAGTGCCAGGGGAGAGACCCAGTACTTC | CAWSARGETQYF
- | TRBJ2-3 | TRBV7-2 | - | TGTGCCAGCAGCCCACGATGGGCGCAGTATTTT | CASSPRWAQYF
TRBD2 | TRBJ2-1 | TRBV6-6 | many | TGTGCCAGCAGTCCTAGACTCGGACTAGCGGGGGCCATTGAGCAGTTCTTC | CASSPRLGLAGAIEQFF
- | TRBJ2-1 | TRBV6-5 | many | TGTGCCAGCAGTTACGCAGGGAGTAATGAGCAGTTCTTC | CASSYAGSNEQFF
TRBD2 | TRBJ2-1 | TRBV7-9 | - | TGTGCCAGCAGCCCCGTTATGCGCGGGGGGCGCCCCTCCTACAATGAGCAGTTCTTC | CASSPVMRGGRPSYNEQFF
- | TRBJ1-6 | TRBV6-1 | many | TGTGCCAGCAGCGCCGTCGGTAGGGGAGGTTCACCCCTCCACTTT | CASSAVGRGGSPLHF
- | TRBJ1-5 | TRBV6-1 | - | TGTGCCAGCAGTGACAGAGACACACTCAGCAATCAGCCCCAGCATTTT | CASSDRDTLSNQPQHF
- | TRBJ2-2 | TRBV19 | once | TGTGCCAGTAGTATAGGGACCTACACCGGGGAGCTGTTTTTT | CASSIGTYTGELFF
- | TRBJ2-6 | TRBV19 | few | TGTGCCAGTAGTATAGTGTCACGGGGGACTGGGGCCAACGTCCTGACTTTC | CASSIVSRGTGANVLTF
- | TRBJ2-7 | TRBV18 | many | TGTGCCAGCTCACCCGGACAGTCCTACGAGCAGTACTTC | CASSPGQSYEQYF
- | TRBJ2-3 | TRBV14 | many | TGTGCCAGCAGCCAAGGATGGCGACAGGTTGCAGATACGCAGTATTTT | CASSQGWRQVADTQYF
- | TRBJ2-2 | TRBV7-9 | many | TGTGTCAGCAGACCCAGGGCAGTCACCGGGGAGCTGTTTTTT | CVSRPRAVTGELFF
- | TRBJ2-7 | TRBV11-2 | - | TGTGCCAGCAGCTTATCTCAGGGGGGCGCTTACGAGCAGTACTTC | CASSLSQGGAYEQYF
- | TRBJ1-1 | TRBV7-3 | many | TGTGCCAGCAGCTTTAAGGGGGACACTGAAGCTTTCTTT | CASSFKGDTEAFF
- | TRBJ1-5 | TRBV24-1 | few | TGTGCCACCAGTGTTGGACGCCCCAATCAGCCCCAGCATTTT | CATSVGRPNQPQHF
- | TRBJ2-1 | TRBV12-3/TRBV12-4 | - | TGTGCCAGCAGTTTATTGACGGGCTCGGGCTACAATGAGCAGTTCTTC | CASSLLTGSGYNEQFF
TRBD1 | TRBJ1-4 | TRBV19 | few | TGTGCCAGCGAATCGACAGGGAGTACGGAAAAACTGTTTTTT | CASESTGSTEKLFF
- | TRBJ2-6 | TRBV4-1 | few | TGCGCCAGCAGCCACTCTCGACAAGGGAGCTCTGGGGCCAACGTCCTGACTTTC | CASSHSRQGSSGANVLTF
TRBD2 | TRBJ2-1 | TRBV20-1 | many | TGCAGTGCTACGGGACTAGCGTACTACAATGAGCAGTTCTTC | CSATGLAYYNEQFF
- | TRBJ2-1 | TRBV4-1 | many | TGCGCCAGCAGCCACCTACTTGATGAGCAGTTCTTC | CASSHLLDEQFF
TRBD2 | TRBJ2-7 | TRBV7-9 | - | TGTGCCAGCAGCTTAACACTAGCGGGGCCCTACGAGCAGTACTTC | CASSLTLAGPYEQYF
- | TRBJ2-2 | TRBV13 | few | TGTGCCAGCAGCCCCACCCGGAGTTGGGGCACCGGGGAGCTGTTTTTT | CASSPTRSWGTGELFF
TRBD2 | TRBJ2-1 | TRBV5-4 | few | TGTGCCAGCAGCTTGGACCCCAGCGGGAGGAACAATGAGCAGTTCTTC | CASSLDPSGRNNEQFF
- | TRBJ1-6 | TRBV6-5 | - | TGTGCCAGCAGAGGAGGGGGATCCTATAATTCACCCCTCCACTTT | CASRGGGSYNSPLHF
- | TRBJ2-7 | TRBV29-1 | - | TGCAGCGTTGTCTTCCGGGACGGCAACGAGCAGTACTTC | CSVVFRDGNEQYF
TRBD2 | TRBJ2-3 | TRBV5-4 | - | TGTGCCAGCAGCAGCGGACTAGCGGGGGGCCCCAGCACAGATACGCAGTATTTT | CASSSGLAGGPSTDTQYF
TRBD2 | TRBJ2-1 | TRBV29-1 | - | TGCAGCGTTGACGGGACTAGCAGATACAATGAGCAGTTCTTC | CSVDGTSRYNEQFF
- | TRBJ2-3 | TRBV9 | few | TGTGCCAGCAGCGTGGGGAGGTTCTCCGAATTGGTAGATACGCAGTATTTT | CASSVGRFSELVDTQYF
- | TRBJ2-6 | TRBV10-3 | - | TGTGCCATCAGGGGCGGATTGTTCTCTGGGGCCAACGTCCTGACTTTC | CAIRGGLFSGANVLTF
TRBD2 | TRBJ2-6 | TRBV4-2 | - | TGTGCCAGCAGCCAAGCTAGCGGGAGTCCTGGGGCCAACGTCCTGACTTTC | CASSQASGSPGANVLTF
TRBD2 | TRBJ2-2 | TRBV6-7 | - | TGTGCCAGCAGTTACGGACTAGCCGGCACCGGGGAGCTGTTTTTT | CASSYGLAGTGELFF
- | TRBJ1-5 | TRBV20-1 | - | TGCAGTGCTAGAGAGCCCGGGAGGGTTCAGCCCCAGCATTTT | CSAREPGRVQPQHF
- | TRBJ2-2 | TRBV12-3/TRBV12-4 | - | TGTGCCAGCAGTTGGGGACCGAACACCGGGGAGCTGTTTTTT | CASSWGPNTGELFF
TRBD2 | TRBJ2-3 | TRBV6-5 | - | TGTGCCAGCAGTTACTATACCCCCCAACTAGCGGGGGGGACAGATACGCAGTATTTT | CASSYYTPQLAGGTDTQYF
TRBD2 | TRBJ2-1 | TRBV11-3 | many | TGTGCCAGCAGCGGGGGTCGACTAGCGAGCTACAATGAGCAGTTCTTC | CASSGGRLASYNEQFF
- | TRBJ1-1 | TRBV7-2 | - | TGTGCCAGCAGCTTGGGGGCAGGGCTACCCAACACTGAAGCTTTCTTT | CASSLGAGLPNTEAFF
- | TRBJ1-1 | TRBV24-1 | - | TGTGCCACCAGTGGACCAACAGCGGAAGCTTTCTTT | CATSGPTAEAFF